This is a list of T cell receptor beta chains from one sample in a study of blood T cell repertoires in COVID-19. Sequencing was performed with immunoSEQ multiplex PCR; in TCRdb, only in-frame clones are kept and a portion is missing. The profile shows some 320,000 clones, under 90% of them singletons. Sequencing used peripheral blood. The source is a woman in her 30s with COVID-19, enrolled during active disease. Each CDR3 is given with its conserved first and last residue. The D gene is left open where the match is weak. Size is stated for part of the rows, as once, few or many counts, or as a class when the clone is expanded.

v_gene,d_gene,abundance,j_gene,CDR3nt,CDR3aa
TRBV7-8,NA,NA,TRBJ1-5,TGTGCCAGCAGCTTTCACGAGTCCCAGGCTCAGCCCCAGCATTTT,CASSFHESQAQPQHF
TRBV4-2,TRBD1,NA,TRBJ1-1,TGTGCCAGCAGCACCAGGGGGATCGCTGAAGCTTTCTTT,CASSTRGIAEAFF
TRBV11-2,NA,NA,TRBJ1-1,TGTGCCAGCACCACGGTTGGACTTGGGGACACTGAAGCTTTCTTT,CASTTVGLGDTEAFF
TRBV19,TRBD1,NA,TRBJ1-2,TGTGCCAGTAGTATAGACGGGACAGGGATTATCTATGGCTACACCTTC,CASSIDGTGIIYGYTF
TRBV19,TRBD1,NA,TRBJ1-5,TGTGCCAGTAGCTCAACGGACAGGGGGGTTAATCAGCCCCAGCATTTT,CASSSTDRGVNQPQHF
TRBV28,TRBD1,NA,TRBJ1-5,TGTGCCAGCAGTGGGGACAGTGCGAGGCCTAATCAGCCCCAGCATTTT,CASSGDSARPNQPQHF
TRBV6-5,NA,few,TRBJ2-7,TGTGCCAGCAGGACGGACAGTCCCTACGAGCAGTACTTC,CASRTDSPYEQYF
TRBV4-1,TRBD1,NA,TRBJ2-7,TGCGCCATCGGGACAGGGCAAGAGCAGTACTTC,CAIGTGQEQYF
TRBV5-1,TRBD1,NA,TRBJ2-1,TGCGCCAGCAAACTATCCGGGACAGGGCTTTACAATGAGCAGTTCTTC,CASKLSGTGLYNEQFF
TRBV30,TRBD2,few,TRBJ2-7,TGTGCCTGGGGGGATAGCGGGGTCTACGAGCAGTACTTC,CAWGDSGVYEQYF
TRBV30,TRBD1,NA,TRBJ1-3,TGTGCCTGGTTACAGGGGGGCGGAAACACCATATATTTT,CAWLQGGGNTIYF
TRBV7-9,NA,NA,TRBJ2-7,TGTGCCAGCAGCCCCACGGGTGCGCCCTACGAGCAGTACTTC,CASSPTGAPYEQYF
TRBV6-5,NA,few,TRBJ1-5,TGTGCCAGCTCCCCGTCGAGGTATCAGCCCCAGCATTTT,CASSPSRYQPQHF
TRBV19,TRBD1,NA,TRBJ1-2,TGTGCCAGTAGTATACTGACAGGGGGAGGATATGGCTACACCTTC,CASSILTGGGYGYTF
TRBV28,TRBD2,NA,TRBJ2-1,TGTGCCAGCAGTCCCCATTTCCCTACTAGCGGGGGTTCCTACAATGAGCAGTTCTTC,CASSPHFPTSGGSYNEQFF
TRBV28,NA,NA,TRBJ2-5,TGTGCCACCCAATCTGACAGGCAAGAGACCCAGTACTTC,CATQSDRQETQYF
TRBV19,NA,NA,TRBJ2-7,TGTGCCAGTAGGGGGCGGGGAGCTTCCGAGCAGTACTTC,CASRGRGASEQYF
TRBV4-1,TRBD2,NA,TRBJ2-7,TGCGCCAGCAGCCAGCCCCATAGCGGGGGCTACGAGCAGTACTTC,CASSQPHSGGYEQYF
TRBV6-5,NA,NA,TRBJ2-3,TGTGCCAGCAGGGACAGGGAGGGAACAGATACGCAGTATTTT,CASRDREGTDTQYF
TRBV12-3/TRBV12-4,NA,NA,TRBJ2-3,TGTGCCAGCAGTCTTAGCGGCGGGCAGTATTTT,CASSLSGGQYF
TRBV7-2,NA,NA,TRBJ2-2,TGTGCCAGCAGCTTAGGCTCAGGGCGTCAGGCCGGGGAGCTGTTTTTT,CASSLGSGRQAGELFF
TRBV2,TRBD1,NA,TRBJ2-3,TGTGCCAGCTATCCCGGGACAGGTCTGACAGATACGCAGTATTTT,CASYPGTGLTDTQYF
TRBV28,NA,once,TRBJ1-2,TGTGCCAGCAGTTTGGCAGGGGACTATGGCTACACCTTC,CASSLAGDYGYTF
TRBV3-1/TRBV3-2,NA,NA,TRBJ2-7,TGTGCCAGCAGCCAGGGCGACAGTTACGAGCAGTACTTC,CASSQGDSYEQYF
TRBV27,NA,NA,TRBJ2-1,TGTGCCAGCACCAAATCAGGGGCCTACAATGAGCAGTTCTTC,CASTKSGAYNEQFF
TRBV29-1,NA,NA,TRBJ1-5,TGCAGCGTAGCAGGACTGGGCAATCAGCCCCAGCATTTT,CSVAGLGNQPQHF
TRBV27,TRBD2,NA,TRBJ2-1,TGTGCCAGCAGTTTACCCAATTACAGGCGACTAGCGGGGGACCCCAGCTCCTACAATGAGCAGTTCTTC,CASSLPNYRRLAGDPSSYNEQFF
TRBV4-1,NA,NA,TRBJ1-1,TGCGCCAGCAGCGGAGACGGCGGGCCCACTGAAGCTTTCTTT,CASSGDGGPTEAFF
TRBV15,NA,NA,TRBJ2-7,TGTGCCACCAGCAGAGGGGCGGGGTGGTACGAGCAGTACTTC,CATSRGAGWYEQYF
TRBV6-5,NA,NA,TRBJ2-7,TGTGCCAGCAGTTACTCTATAAGCGCCTCCCTCGAGCAGTACTTC,CASSYSISASLEQYF
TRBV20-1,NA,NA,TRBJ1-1,TGCAGGGGTCGGGGGGCCACTGAAGCTTTCTTT,CRGRGATEAFF
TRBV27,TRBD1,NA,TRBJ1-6,TGTGCCAGCAGTTCGGGGACAGCATATAATTCACCCCTCCACTTT,CASSSGTAYNSPLHF
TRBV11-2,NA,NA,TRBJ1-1,TGTGCCAGCAGCCTTACAGGGCGAACTGAAGCTTTCTTT,CASSLTGRTEAFF
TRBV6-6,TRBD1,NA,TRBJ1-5,TGTGCCAGCAGTCGGGACAGGGTATTTCAGCCCCAGCATTTT,CASSRDRVFQPQHF
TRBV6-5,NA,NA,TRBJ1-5,TGTGCCAGCATCCCGGCCGGAGACGCAAATCAGCCCCAGCATTTT,CASIPAGDANQPQHF
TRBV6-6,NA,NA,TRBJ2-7,TGTGCCATTAGAGGGCCGAACTACGAGCAGTACTTC,CAIRGPNYEQYF
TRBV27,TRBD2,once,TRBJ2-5,TGTGCCAGTGGCCGAGCGGGGGGGTACCAAGAGACCCAGTACTTC,CASGRAGGYQETQYF
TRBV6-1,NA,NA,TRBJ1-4,TGTGCCAGCAGTGAAGCGGGGGGGTCTGCATTTAATGAAAAACTGTTTTTT,CASSEAGGSAFNEKLFF
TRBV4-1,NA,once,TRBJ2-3,TGCGCCAGCAGCCAGAGATCAGATACGCAGTATTTT,CASSQRSDTQYF
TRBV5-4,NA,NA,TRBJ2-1,TGTGCCAGCAGCTTGGGGGGGCCTGGGCATGAGCAGTTCTTC,CASSLGGPGHEQFF
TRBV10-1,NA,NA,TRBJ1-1,TGCGCCAGCATCCGAGGCACAGGGACCCCAGCCCACTACACTGAAGCTTTCTTT,CASIRGTGTPAHYTEAFF
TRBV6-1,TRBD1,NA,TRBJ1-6,TGTGCCAGCAGTACCGGGACAGGGGGATATTCACCCCTCCACTTT,CASSTGTGGYSPLHF
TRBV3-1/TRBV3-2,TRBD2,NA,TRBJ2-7,TGTGCCAGCAGCCCCAGACTAGCGGGGGACTACGAGCAGTACTTC,CASSPRLAGDYEQYF
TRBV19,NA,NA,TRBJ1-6,TGTGCCAGTAGTATCCCAGGGGCCGCACGTTATTCACCCCTCCACTTT,CASSIPGAARYSPLHF
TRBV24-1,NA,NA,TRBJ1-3,TGTGCCACCAGTGATTTGGCAGGGCTTGGAAACACCATATATTTT,CATSDLAGLGNTIYF
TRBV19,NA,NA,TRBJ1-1,TGTGCCAGTAGAACAGGTAACACTGAAGCTTTCTTT,CASRTGNTEAFF
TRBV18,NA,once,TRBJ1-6,TGTGCCAGCTCACTGGGACACCAGGAAAATTCACCCCTCCACTTT,CASSLGHQENSPLHF
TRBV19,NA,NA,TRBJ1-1,TGTGCCAGTAGTATTCGCCTACCGGGTGCCGAAGCTTTCTTT,CASSIRLPGAEAFF